At least ten counts were recorded for the clone carrying this T cell receptor (beta chain). Its antigen remains unidentified. The data were taken from a study of human T cells and chemical hapten exposure. The overall study: Among samples, TCR yields varied mainly because of small differences in pooled library volume. Whole-study results and caveats: With DPC sensitization, TCRs exceeding 1 in 1000 frequency showed no change.

From whole blood left unfractionated, total RNA was extracted. Individual cDNA molecules had unique molecular identifiers attached to them by the library. In the original analysis: Counting gave a median of around 100,000 TCRs per sample, with values ranging from about 23,224 to 700,000. TCRdb called the reads again in MiXCR, with one record for every CDR3 protein. The V and J calls reflect TCRdb's pipeline rather than the authors' work. The table shows about 120,000 distinct CDR3 sequences, with over 7% occurring only once. There are 14 residues in the CDR3. Between the trimmed V and J ends, which lost 0 bases and 3 bases, there was a span of 6 bases. Per the germline V gene, CDR1 is SGHRS and CDR2 is YFSETQ.

Sequencing was carried out using whole blood. The chain recombines TRBV5-1 with TRBJ2-2; D is unresolved. This receptor was obtained from a human donor in good health. Some clones in this sample may be carry-over from other donors' samples. CDR3 bases: TGCGCCAGCAGCTTGGCCGGTCACACCGGGGAGCTGTTTTTT. The encoded protein is CASSLAGHTGELFF.